The 23 T cell receptor beta chains listed next were all sequenced from one sample in a study of T cell repertoires and HLA-DP antigens. Antigen specificity for these receptors is unknown. This table comes from immunoSEQ multiplex PCR, and its TCRdb copy is limited to in-frame clones, with some not included. Of around 70,000 clones listed, around four fifths are singletons. Input material: CD4+ T cells from PBMCs. These receptor sequences come from a man in his 60s in good health and CMV-seronegative.

V and J are TRBV18 and TRBJ2-1, with 10 bases that match TRBD2. CDR1 KGHSH and CDR2 LQKENI come from the germline V gene. The junction had 8 bases not matched to a gene; V was cut back by 1 base and J by 5 bases. The CDR3 is 17 residues long. CDR3 in amino acids: CASSPRSTLAGDNEQFF. The CDR3 DNA follows: TGTGCCAGCTCACCACGATCGACCCTAGCGGGGGACAATGAGCAGTTCTTC. The full variable domain, in which reference TRBV18 and TRBJ2-1 provide the parts outside the CDR3, is NAGVMQNPRHLVRRRGQEARLRCSPMKGHSHVYWYRQLPEEGLKFMVYLQKENIIDESGMPKERFSAEFPKEGPSILRIQQVVRGDSAAYFCASSPRSTLAGDNEQFFGPGTRLTVL.

Note on this clone: At one of its ends the junction is not consistent with the germline gene, which may arise from a read error. The rearrangement links TRBV29-1 to TRBJ2-7, with unresolved D. There are 9 residues in the CDR3. The V gene's germline CDR1 is SQVTM and CDR2 ANQGSEA. Here the CDR3 reads CSVEDHPDF. The CDR3 nucleotides read TGCAGCGTTGAAGATCATCCAGATTTC.

The J gene is TRBJ2-2, the V gene TRBV5-6; D may be TRBD1 (5 bases). Trimming removed 3 bases at V and 3 bases at J, with 15 bases between. CDR1 and CDR2 (germline): SGHDT, YYEEEE. This CDR3 comprises 16 residues. CDR3 DNA sequence: TGTGCCAGCAGCTCCGGGTCCAGGGCTGACACCGGGGAGCTGTTTTTT. Amino acids: CASSSGSRADTGELFF.

The chain uses TRBV5-1 and TRBJ1-4; the D is unclear. CDR3 length equals 18 residues. Between the trimmed V and J ends, which lost 3 bases and 8 bases, there was a span of 26 bases. From germline, CDR1 is SGHRS and CDR2 YFSETQ. In DNA, the CDR3 is TGCGCCAGCAGCTCCTCTGGTGTTGGGAGTTATTTTCGGGAAAAACTGTTTTTT. Translating it yields CASSSSGVGSYFREKLFF.

The CDR3 region has the DNA TGCGCCAGCAGCCAAGATCGGGCAGGGAATGAAAAACTGTTTTTT. This codes for CASSQDRAGNEKLFF. This chain uses TRBV4-3 with TRBJ1-4; the D gene is possibly TRBD1 (5 bases). Trimming left V 0 bases short and J 5 bases short, with 10 bases between. CDR3 length equals 15 residues. The germline V gene has CDR1 LGHNA and CDR2 YSLEER.

The V call is TRBV4-1, the J call TRBJ2-1; D might be TRBD1 or TRBD2, each matching 6 bases. Germline CDR1 reads MGHRA; CDR2 reads YSYEKL. The ends were cut back, 4 bases at V and 2 bases at J, with 15 bases in the middle. The CDR3 loop spans 16 amino acids. The CDR3 DNA sequence: TGCGCCAGCAGCCGCCCCAGGCGGGACACCTACAATGAGCAGTTCTTC. It yields the protein CASSRPRRDTYNEQFF.

J is TRBJ2-5 and V is TRBV6-5, with D unresolved. Between the trimmed V and J ends, which lost 2 bases and 2 bases, there was a span of 9 bases. Germline CDR1 and CDR2: MNHEY and SVGAGI. There are 14 residues in the CDR3. In DNA, the CDR3 is TGTGCCAGCAGTTACATCTCGTTTCAAGAGACCCAGTACTTC. Encoded protein: CASSYISFQETQYF.

The chain carries TRBV9 and TRBJ2-2, with D perhaps being TRBD1 or TRBD2 (5 bases each). The germline V gene has CDR1 SGDLS and CDR2 YYNGEE. The CDR3 is made up of 13 amino acids. V lost 3 bases and J 3 bases, leaving 6 bases between the germline ends. The CDR3 spells CASSGGYTGELFF. CDR3 bases: TGTGCCAGCAGCGGGGGGTACACCGGGGAGCTGTTTTTT.

The chain recombines TRBV28 with TRBJ1-2, with a possible D match to TRBD1 (5 bases). The CDR3 consists of 14 residues. V shed 7 bases and J shed 5 bases, with 17 bases lying between them. Germline values: CDR1 MDHEN, CDR2 SYDVKM. The CDR3: CASNGMGEGYGYTF. Here the CDR3 DNA reads TGTGCCAGCAACGGGATGGGGGAAGGGTATGGCTACACCTTC.

The V gene is TRBV7-9, the J gene TRBJ2-5, with D tentatively TRBD1 (5 bases). The CDR3 extends over 11 amino acids. V was trimmed by 8 bases and J by 3 bases, leaving 7 bases between them. Germline lookup yields CDR1 SEHNR and CDR2 FQNEAQ (reference sequence). The chain's CDR3 is CASVGEETQYF. The CDR3 nucleotides are TGTGCCAGCGTAGGGGAAGAGACCCAGTACTTC.

This clone was observed once. The rearrangement links TRBV7-6 to TRBJ1-2; D perhaps matches TRBD1 (6 bases). In germline, CDR1 is SGHVS, CDR2 FNYEAQ. The CDR3 covers 13 residues. The V end lost 5 bases, the J end lost 7 bases, and 14 bases lay between the germline ends. The CDR3 region is CASSQQQGGGYTF. CDR3 DNA sequence: TGTGCCAGCAGCCAGCAACAGGGAGGTGGCTACACCTTC.

This clone has more than one count but fewer than ten. The V gene is TRBV15, the J gene TRBJ1-5, with 11 bases aligning to TRBD1. From germline, CDR1 is LNHNV and CDR2 YYDKDF (reference sequence). Losses at the gene ends were 3 bases for V and 5 bases for J; bases not matched to a gene: 6. The CDR3 totals 16 residues. The CDR3 bases are TGTGCCACCAGCAGGGGACAGGGGGGTTTTTATCAGCCCCAGCATTTT. This codes for CATSRGQGGFYQPQHF.

As concerns this clone: This specimen includes other DNA sequences encoding the same CDR3. The CDR3 protein is CASSLGTGENYGYTF. CDR3 in DNA: TGCGCCAGCAGCCTAGGTACAGGGGAAAACTATGGCTACACCTTC. The genes are TRBV5-1 and TRBJ1-2; TRBD1 matches 7 bases. The CDR3 covers 15 residues. Unmatched junction bases numbered 8, after V lost 4 bases and J lost 2 bases. Looked up from germline, CDR1 is SGHRS and CDR2 is YFSETQ.

J is TRBJ1-6 and V is TRBV30; possible D gene TRBD1, 6 bases. The CDR3 spans 14 residues. The germline V and J ends were trimmed by 5 bases and 7 bases, with 15 bases remaining between them. Germline V lookup: CDR1 GTSNPN, CDR2 SVGIG (reference sequence). The CDR3 coding sequence is TGTGCCTGGGCCCATGGGGGGGCGAATTCACCCCTCCACTTT. Its translation: CAWAHGGANSPLHF.

The chain joins TRBV28 to TRBJ1-2; D call uncertain. The CDR3 runs to 10 residues. V lost 8 bases to trimming and J lost 8 bases, with 9 bases between them. Germline V gene lookup returns CDR1 MDHEN and CDR2 SYDVKM. CDR3 nucleotides: TGTGCCAGCGGAAGGTTCGGCTACACCTTC. This gives the protein CASGRFGYTF.

This chain uses TRBV7-6 with TRBJ1-5; 8 bases match TRBD1. With 5 bases clipped from V and 5 bases from J, the junction kept 8 bases outside the gene matches. CDR3 length: 15 amino acids. Germline CDR1 is SGHVS and CDR2 is FNYEAQ. This CDR3 reads CASSPRTGKDQPQHF. CDR3 coding DNA: TGTGCCAGCAGCCCCAGGACAGGGAAGGATCAGCCCCAGCATTTT.

The CDR3 spells CASSDSYEQYF. The CDR3, as DNA: TGTGCCAGCAGCGATAGCTACGAGCAGTACTTC. The chain combines TRBV7-2 with TRBJ2-7; no clear D. The germline V gene has CDR1 SGHTA and CDR2 FQGNSA. The CDR3 sequence is 11 residues long. Trimming took 5 bases from V and 3 from J, leaving 5 bases between them.

The V gene is TRBV5-1, the J gene TRBJ2-7, with D perhaps assigned TRBD1 or TRBD2 (5 bases each). Trimming took off 0 bases at V and 3 bases at J, with 10 bases between the two ends. CDR1 is SGHRS, CDR2 YFSETQ, per germline. There are 14 residues in the CDR3. The CDR3 DNA reads as TGCGCCAGCAGCTTGGAGGGACCGTACTACGAGCAGTACTTC. Residues: CASSLEGPYYEQYF.

This sequence joins TRBV27 and TRBJ1-5; maybe TRBD1 (5 bases). Trimming removed 0 bases from V and 3 bases from J, with 9 bases in between. The germline V gene encodes CDR1 MNHEY and CDR2 SMNVEV (reference sequence). The CDR3 length is 15 residues. The CDR3 is CASSLSRGVNQPQHF. The CDR3 coding sequence is TGTGCCAGCAGTTTATCGAGAGGGGTCAATCAGCCCCAGCATTTT.

V and J are TRBV6-6 and TRBJ1-3; D not certain. CDR1 MNHNY and CDR2 SVGAGI come from the germline V gene (reference sequence). V lost 4 bases to trimming and J lost 8 bases, with 6 bases between them. CDR3 length equals 11 residues. In nucleotides, the CDR3 is TGTGCCAGCAGTTCAGGAGACACCATATATTTT. Protein: CASSSGDTIYF.

The gene calls are TRBV6-1 and TRBJ1-2; D is perhaps TRBD1 (5 bases). Trimming left V 5 bases short and J 8 bases short, with 9 bases between. This CDR3 has 11 amino acids. Germline values: CDR1 MNHNS, CDR2 SASEGT. As DNA, the CDR3 is TGTGCCAGCAGTCACGACAGAGGCTACACCTTC. It specifies CASSHDRGYTF.

The rearrangement links TRBV10-3 to TRBJ1-5, with no clear D. The CDR3 consists of 15 residues. The V gene's germline CDR1 is ENHRY and CDR2 SYGVKD. V lost 3 bases and J lost 1, with 10 bases in between. This chain's CDR3 is CAISDRTESNQPQHF. CDR3 DNA: TGTGCCATCAGTGATAGGACTGAAAGCAATCAGCCCCAGCATTTT.

The chain carries TRBV5-1 and TRBJ2-7; D perhaps matches TRBD1 (5 bases). The CDR3 covers 14 residues. The V and J ends lost 0 bases and 5 bases respectively, with 12 bases between them. Germline CDR1 SGHRS, CDR2 YFSETQ. The DNA for the CDR3 is TGCGCCAGCAGCTTGGATGGCAGGGCCCACGAGCAGTACGTC. Protein: CASSLDGRAHEQYV.